These 27 T cell receptor beta chains originate from one sample sequenced in a study of T cell repertoires in cytomegalovirus infection. Their antigen targets remain unknown. TCRdb re-called the reads through MiXCR, storing one row per CDR3 protein. The sample gives around 43,000 distinct CDR3 sequences, 20% of which show up once; about 18% is in the top ten. Sequencing was carried out using PBMCs, sequenced either directly or after in vitro stimulation (not recorded which). Receptors were obtained from a human donor in good health (CMV status not recorded). Some clones in this sample may be carry-over from other donors' samples.

This clonotype was seen at least ten times. The chain links TRBV7-2 to TRBJ2-3, with 14 bases aligning to TRBD2. After removal of 4 bases from V and 5 bases from J, the junction contained 2 bases not matched to a gene. Germline CDR1 SGHTA, CDR2 FQGNSA. The CDR3 covers 15 residues. The CDR3 loop is CASSSGLAGVDTQYF. The CDR3 coding sequence is TGTGCCAGCAGCTCGGGACTAGCGGGAGTAGATACGCAGTATTTT.

This clonotype was observed at least ten times. The chain recombines TRBV4-1 with TRBJ2-3, with D possibly matching TRBD2 (5 bases). CDR1 is MGHRA and CDR2 is YSYEKL in the germline V gene. V was trimmed by 0 bases and J by 6 bases, leaving 13 bases between them. The length of the CDR3 is 15 residues. The CDR3: CASSQDLLVTDTQYF. CDR3 nucleotide sequence: TGCGCCAGCAGCCAAGATTTACTAGTGACGGATACGCAGTATTTT.

At least ten counts were recorded for this clonotype. The J gene is TRBJ2-7, the V gene TRBV18, with unresolved D. Per the germline V gene, CDR1 is KGHSH and CDR2 is LQKENI. The CDR3 is 14 amino acids. The ends were cut back, 2 bases at V and 2 bases at J, with 10 bases in the middle. The DNA of the CDR3 is TGTGCCAGCTCACCAATCAGGACGACCTACGAGCAGTACTTC. It translates to CASSPIRTTYEQYF.

This clonotype was detected ten times or more. The chain employs TRBV7-2 and TRBJ1-2; D gene unclear. V gave up 5 bases and J gave up 8 bases, with 15 bases separating them. The CDR3 contains 13 residues. In germline, CDR1 is SGHTA, CDR2 FQGNSA. The DNA for the CDR3 is TGTGCCAGCAGCCTCGACATCGGTTGGGGCTACACCTTC. This translates into CASSLDIGWGYTF.

This clonotype was detected a few times. J is TRBJ2-3 and V is TRBV4-3; no reliable D call. V was cut by 1 base and J by 3 bases, with 8 bases left in between. The CDR3 contains 14 residues. The germline V gene encodes CDR1 LGHNA and CDR2 YSLEER. Here the CDR3 reads CASSQGALTDTQYF. The CDR3 region has the DNA TGCGCCAGCAGCCAAGGAGCCCTTACAGATACGCAGTATTTT.

The rearrangement links TRBV28 to TRBJ2-6, with D perhaps matching TRBD1 (5 bases). Germline CDR1 reads MDHEN; CDR2 reads SYDVKM. Trimming shortened V by 5 bases and J by 4 bases, and 12 bases separated the two germline ends. The CDR3 covers 15 residues. CDR3 sequence reads: CASSKRGIGANVLTF. CDR3 DNA: TGTGCCAGCAGTAAAAGGGGTATCGGGGCCAACGTCCTGACTTTC.

This clonotype was observed many times. V gene TRBV5-6 combines with J gene TRBJ2-1; 7 positions agree with TRBD1. Germline assignment: CDR1 SGHDT and CDR2 YYEEEE. V trimming: 0 bases; J trimming: 4 bases; junction bases outside the gene matches: 10. The CDR3 extends over 17 amino acids. The CDR3 reads CASSLEVGTAQYNEQFF. In DNA form, the CDR3 reads TGTGCCAGCAGCTTGGAAGTTGGGACAGCCCAATACAATGAGCAGTTCTTC.

This clonotype has a handful of counts. V and J are TRBV7-9 and TRBJ1-1; a weak D match, TRBD1 (6 bases). Germline V gene lookup returns CDR1 SEHNR and CDR2 FQNEAQ (reference sequence). CDR3 length: 12 amino acids. Between the trimmed V and J ends, which lost 1 base and 10 bases, there was a span of 10 bases. The DNA of the CDR3 is TGTGCCAGCAGCTTAGGAGGCAGGGGAGCTTTCTTT. This codes for CASSLGGRGAFF.

The V and J genes are TRBV15 and TRBJ2-5, with D hard to call. This CDR3 comprises 16 residues. The germline gives CDR1 LNHNV, CDR2 YYDKDF (reference sequence). Trimming left V 3 bases short and J 2 bases short, with 16 bases between. CDR3 DNA: TGTGCCACCAGCAGCTCGCGGATTGTGGGGCAAGAGACCCAGTACTTC. Its protein is CATSSSRIVGQETQYF.

CDR3 bases: TGTGCCACCAGCAGTGACAGGGGAGCCTACGAGCAGTACTTC. Translated: CATSSDRGAYEQYF. V gene TRBV15 combines with J gene TRBJ2-7; TRBD1 matches 8 bases. Germline V gene data show CDR1 as LNHNV and CDR2 as YYDKDF (reference sequence). Trimming at V came to 3 bases and at J to 2 bases, leaving 3 bases not matched to a gene. The length of the CDR3 is 14 residues. The complete variable domain, with remaining parts taken from reference TRBV15 and TRBJ2-7, reads DAMVIQNPRYQVTQFGKPVTLSCSQTLNHNVMYWYQQKSSQAPKLLFHYYDKDFNNEADTPDNFQSRRPNTSFCFLDIRSPGLGDTAMYLCATSSDRGAYEQYFGPGTRLTVT.

This clonotype was seen at least ten times. The CDR3 DNA reads as TGTGCCAGCAGTCCTACGGGTTATGGGACACCCTATGGCTACACCTTC. This translates into CASSPTGYGTPYGYTF. V gene TRBV27 combines with J gene TRBJ1-2, with D perhaps matching TRBD1 (6 bases). Germline CDR1 and CDR2: MNHEY and SMNVEV (reference sequence). V was pared by 5 bases and J by 4 bases, with 20 bases between. This CDR3 has 16 residues.

This clonotype has a count of ten or more. The chain uses TRBV7-2 and TRBJ1-4; tentatively, D is TRBD1 (5 bases). The CDR3 extends over 16 amino acids. Germline-derived CDR1 and CDR2 are SGHTA and FQGNSA. V was pared by 5 bases and J by 7 bases, with 20 bases between. The CDR3 reads CASSPEARGSGEKLFF. The CDR3 coding sequence is TGTGCCAGCAGCCCAGAGGCCCGGGGGAGTGGTGAAAAACTGTTTTTT.

This clonotype was seen only a few times. V gene TRBV20-1 combines with J gene TRBJ2-1; D is unresolved. This CDR3 has 12 amino acids. V lost 3 bases and J lost 7, with 10 bases in between. CDR1 is DFQATT and CDR2 is SNEGSKA in the germline V gene (reference sequence). CDR3 nucleotides: TGCAGTGCTAGGTGGAGAACAAATGAGCAGTTCTTC. Its protein is CSARWRTNEQFF.

The chain employs TRBV27 and TRBJ2-1; D unclear. There are 15 residues in the CDR3. Germline V lookup: CDR1 MNHEY, CDR2 SMNVEV (reference sequence). Trimming took off 3 bases at V and 2 bases at J, with 11 bases between the two ends. The CDR3 protein is CASSFVPQPYNEQFF. CDR3 nucleotide sequence: TGTGCCAGCAGTTTTGTCCCTCAGCCCTACAATGAGCAGTTCTTC.

In its sample, this clonotype was seen many times. The junction differs from germline at one of its ends, possibly a read error. The chain links TRBV6-2 or TRBV6-3 to TRBJ2-3, with D perhaps matching TRBD1 (6 bases). The CDR3 extends over 15 amino acids. Germline-derived CDR1 and CDR2 are MNHEY and SVGEGT. DNA of the CDR3: TGTGCCAGCCACCCTGGGGGCAGCGGCACAAATACGCAGTATTTT. It codes for CASHPGGSGTNTQYF.

The V and J genes are TRBV10-3 and TRBJ1-1, with a possible D match to TRBD1 (6 bases). This CDR3 has 13 amino acids. Trimming left V 7 bases short and J 0 bases short, with 9 bases between. The germline V gene has CDR1 ENHRY and CDR2 SYGVKD. The CDR3, as DNA: TGTGCCATCAAGGAGGGGGTGAACACTGAAGCTTTCTTT. Translated: CAIKEGVNTEAFF.

This chain links TRBV5-4 with TRBJ2-1; D is possibly TRBD2 (6 bases). V lost 0 bases, J lost 7 bases, and 11 bases lay in between. CDR3 length equals 14 residues. Germline V gene sequence: CDR1 SGHNT, CDR2 YYREEE (reference sequence). CDR3 coding DNA: TGTGCCAGCAGCTTGGAGGCTAGCGTTAATGAGCAGTTCTTC. It encodes CASSLEASVNEQFF.

At least ten counts were recorded for this clonotype. The chain combines TRBV7-9 with TRBJ2-7, with TRBD2 identical over 15 bases. This CDR3 contains 16 residues. V shed 4 bases, J shed 3 bases, and the junction held 4 bases outside the gene matches. Per the germline V gene, CDR1 is SEHNR and CDR2 is FQNEAQ (reference sequence). CDR3 amino acids: CASSSGLAGGFYEQYF. CDR3 in DNA: TGTGCCAGCAGCTCGGGACTAGCGGGGGGCTTCTACGAGCAGTACTTC. The whole variable domain, filled in from reference TRBV7-9 and TRBJ2-7, reads DTGVSQNPRHKITKRGQNVTFRCDPISEHNRLYWYRQTLGQGPEFLTYFQNEAQLEKSRLLSDRFSAERPKGSFSTLEIQRTEQGDSAMYLCASSSGLAGGFYEQYFGPGTRLTVT.

This clonotype was found many times. The genes are TRBV7-6 and TRBJ1-2, with 7 nucleotides matching TRBD1. V was pared by 5 bases and J by 2 bases, with 14 bases of the junction left unmatched. CDR3 length: 17 amino acids. Germline V gives CDR1 SGHVS, CDR2 FNYEAQ. The CDR3 sequence: CASSPGSRGSFNYGYTF. The CDR3 DNA follows: TGTGCCAGCAGCCCCGGGTCCAGGGGGAGTTTCAACTATGGCTACACCTTC.

This clonotype was detected ten times or more. This rearrangement joins TRBV7-2 to TRBJ2-3; 8 nucleotides align to TRBD1. CDR1 and CDR2 from the germline V gene are SGHTA and FQGNSA. This CDR3 has 15 residues. V shed 6 bases and J 11 bases; nucleotides not matched to a gene: 16. CDR3 DNA sequence: TGTGCCAGCAGGGATGTGCCAGGGGGCTCCCAATTGCAGTATTTT. It is translated as CASRDVPGGSQLQYF.

This clonotype has a handful of counts. The chain recombines TRBV6-1 with TRBJ1-2; maybe TRBD1 (6 bases). CDR1 is MNHNS, CDR2 SASEGT, per germline. This CDR3 comprises 14 residues. Trimming took off 3 bases at V and 4 bases at J, with 12 bases between the two ends. CDR3 region: CASSEMGGAYGYTF. CDR3 nucleotides: TGTGCCAGCAGTGAGATGGGGGGGGCCTATGGCTACACCTTC.

This chain connects TRBV24-1 to TRBJ2-4; D unresolved. The V and J ends lost 8 bases and 0 bases respectively, with 16 bases between them. Germline loops: CDR1 KGHDR, CDR2 SFDVKD. The CDR3 contains 16 residues. This CDR3 reads CATTRGVRLAKNIQYF. CDR3 nucleotides: TGTGCCACCACCCGAGGAGTGCGTCTAGCCAAAAACATTCAGTACTTC.

There are many counts of this clonotype. The chain carries TRBV7-2 and TRBJ2-7; D remains unclear. Per the germline V gene, CDR1 is SGHTA and CDR2 is FQGNSA. V gave up 2 bases and J gave up 4 bases, with 12 bases separating them. This CDR3 contains 14 residues. The CDR3, as DNA: TGTGCCAGCAGCTTAAGGGCGTCTCTTTACGAGCAGTACTTC. It codes for CASSLRASLYEQYF.

This clonotype has at least ten counts. The rearrangement joins TRBV7-2 to TRBJ1-5; TRBD1 might be the D (6 bases). The germline CDR1 and CDR2 sequences are SGHTA and FQGNSA. This CDR3 is built from 15 residues. Trimming removed 5 bases from V and 6 bases from J, with 17 bases in between. The CDR3: CASSPGGGGGQPQHF. DNA of the CDR3: TGTGCCAGCAGCCCCGGGGGGGGAGGGGGTCAGCCCCAGCATTTT.

On this clonotype itself: One base away lies a much larger clone, so this may be a sequencing read error. The J gene is TRBJ2-2, the V gene TRBV11-2; 7 nucleotides align to TRBD2. The CDR3 extends over 14 amino acids. After removal of 4 bases from V and 5 bases from J, the junction contained 4 bases not matched to a gene. Germline CDR1 and CDR2: SGHAT and FQNNGV. In DNA form, the CDR3 reads TGTGCCAGCAGCTGGTGGGGGGGGACCGGGGAGCTGTTTTTT. Translation gives CASSWWGGTGELFF.

This sequence joins TRBV29-1 and TRBJ2-3, with D perhaps TRBD1 (6 bases). V lost 6 bases and J lost 2, with 12 bases in between. Per germline, CDR1 SQVTM and CDR2 ANQGSEA. The length of the CDR3 is 13 residues. CDR3 DNA: TGCAGCGTAAGACAGGTTTACACAGATACGCAGTATTTT. This encodes CSVRQVYTDTQYF.

This chain joins TRBV11-2 and TRBJ2-1; 9 nucleotides agree with TRBD2. The CDR3 sequence is 16 residues long. The J segment lost 2 bases and the V segment lost 4 bases, leaving 6 bases of the junction unmatched. Germline V lookup: CDR1 SGHAT, CDR2 FQNNGV. CDR3 nucleotides: TGTGCCAGCAGCTGGACCGCGGGGGGGACCTACAATGAGCAGTTCTTC. The encoded protein is CASSWTAGGTYNEQFF.